The T cell receptor (beta chain) described here comes from a study of T cell responses to AZD1222 COVID-19 vaccine. About the study: Both about-4-week and about-12-week second-dose recipients were combined.

Of note for this clone: Its antigen is not known.

Using immunoSEQ multiplex PCR, the repertoire was profiled, and TCRdb retains in-frame clones only, with some absent. The sample includes fewer than 85,000 clones, 75% to 90% of them seen just once. CDR1 is GTSNPN and CDR2 is SVGIG in the germline V gene (reference sequence). V lost 3 bases and J lost 1, with 9 bases in between. The CDR3 is 13 residues long. The study's findings and limits: Most donors were white British, females outnumbered males, and clonal diversity was possibly underestimated. The study identified only a handful of AZD1222 recipients as seropositive at baseline. The span of vaccine-associated CD4 TCRs extended across spike, with dominance at 160-218 and 743-854.

The sequencing used peripheral blood, collected on day 0 of AZD1222 vaccination. This receptor was taken from an adult in good health. The chain combines TRBV30 with TRBJ1-1, with D perhaps TRBD1 (5 bases). The CDR3 reads CAWSADRNTEAFF. For the CDR3, the DNA is TGTGCCTGGAGCGCCGACAGGAACACTGAAGCTTTCTTT.